The clone carrying this TCR beta chain was seen repeatedly, ten times or more. Germline V gives CDR1 ENHRY, CDR2 SYGVKD. The CDR3 totals 16 residues. Germline trimming cut 4 bases from V and 1 base from J; bases unmatched to any gene: 8. This sample is drawn from a study of T cells in Graves' hyperthyroidism and ophthalmopathy. What was amplified from RNA transcripts were TCR beta CDR3 regions. RT-PCR in the first round (using the HTBI primer set) targeted the TCR CDR3. TCRdb passed the multiplex PCR reads through MiXCR, listing each CDR3 protein once. This sample has around 760,000 distinct CDR3 sequences, with over 35% found just once.

The TCR sequence derives from a woman between 35 and 50 years old with Graves' hyperthyroidism. The chain uses TRBV10-3 and TRBJ2-5, with 8 bases identical to TRBD1. The sequencing input was blood. The DNA of the CDR3 is TGTGCCATCAGTGTTGCCGGGACAGGATCCCAAGAGACCCAGTACTTC. This gives the protein CAISVAGTGSQETQYF.